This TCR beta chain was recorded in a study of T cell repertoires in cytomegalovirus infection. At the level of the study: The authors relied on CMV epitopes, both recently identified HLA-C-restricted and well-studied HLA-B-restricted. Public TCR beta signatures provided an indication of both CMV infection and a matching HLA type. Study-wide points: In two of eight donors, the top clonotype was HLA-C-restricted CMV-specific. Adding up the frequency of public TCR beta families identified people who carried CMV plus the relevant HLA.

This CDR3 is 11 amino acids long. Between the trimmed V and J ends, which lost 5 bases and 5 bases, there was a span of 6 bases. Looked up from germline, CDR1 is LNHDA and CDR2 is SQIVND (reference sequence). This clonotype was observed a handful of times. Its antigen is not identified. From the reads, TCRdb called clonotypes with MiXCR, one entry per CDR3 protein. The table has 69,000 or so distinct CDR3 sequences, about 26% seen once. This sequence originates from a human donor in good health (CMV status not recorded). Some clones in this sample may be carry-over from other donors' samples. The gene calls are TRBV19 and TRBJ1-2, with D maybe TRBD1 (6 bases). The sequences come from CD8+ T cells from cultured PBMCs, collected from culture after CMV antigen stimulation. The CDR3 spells CASSQGYGYTF. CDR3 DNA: TGTGCCAGTAGTCAGGGGTATGGCTACACCTTC.